Following are 12 T cell receptor beta chains from one sample sequenced in a study of human T cells and chemical hapten exposure. TCRdb re-called the RACE reads with MiXCR, one entry per CDR3 protein. The table records about 46,000 distinct CDR3 sequences, around 4% of them present only once. As for time point: healthy volunteer bleed at 2 weeks. It was unfractionated whole blood from which total RNA was extracted. Sequenced material: whole blood. The receptors were sampled from a female donor in good health. Some clones in this sample may be carry-over from other donors' samples.

This clonotype was counted at least ten times. CDR3 residues: CASSLAGTGVTEAFF. The CDR3 DNA is TGCGCCAGCAGCTTAGCTGGGACAGGGGTCACTGAAGCTTTCTTT. This sequence joins TRBV5-1 and TRBJ1-1; 10 nucleotides match TRBD1. CDR1 and CDR2 from the germline V gene are SGHRS and YFSETQ. This CDR3 has 15 residues. The trim removed 2 bases at V and 4 bases at J, leaving 5 bases unmatched.

The V gene is TRBV4-1, the J gene TRBJ1-5; perhaps TRBD1 as D (5 bases). V lost 0 bases and J 7 bases, leaving 13 bases between the germline ends. The length of the CDR3 is 15 residues. Germline V gene data show CDR1 as MGHRA and CDR2 as YSYEKL. CDR3 bases: TGCGCCAGCAGCCAAGAAGGTCAGGGCGGACAGCCCCAGCATTTT. Encoded protein: CASSQEGQGGQPQHF.

In this sample, this clonotype turned up many times. V usage is TRBV12-3 or TRBV12-4 and J usage is TRBJ1-1; D gene ambiguous. Trimming took off 5 bases at V and 1 base at J, with 8 bases between the two ends. This CDR3 is built from 13 residues. The CDR3 reads CASSVTENTEAFF. The CDR3 region has the DNA TGTGCCAGCAGTGTAACGGAGAACACTGAAGCTTTCTTT.

The sample holds many counts of this clonotype. This chain links TRBV6-1 with TRBJ2-3; D tentatively fits TRBD1 or TRBD2 (6 bases each). The CDR3 covers 16 residues. With 3 bases removed from V and 3 bases from J, the gap between germline ends came to 16 bases. Germline V lookup: CDR1 MNHNS, CDR2 SASEGT. The chain's CDR3 is CASSDWGAELTDTQYF. The CDR3 DNA is TGTGCCAGCAGTGATTGGGGGGCGGAATTAACAGATACGCAGTATTTT.

This clonotype occurred many times. The chain joins TRBV10-3 to TRBJ2-3; the match to TRBD2 covers 8 bases. In germline, CDR1 is ENHRY, CDR2 SYGVKD. With V trimmed by 6 bases and J by 0 bases, 17 bases remained unmatched. The CDR3 is 19 amino acids. Written as DNA, the CDR3 is TGTGCCATCAGCAGGCAGGGCGGGGGGTCTATTACAAGCACAGATACGCAGTATTTT. Translation: CAISRQGGGSITSTDTQYF.

This clonotype was observed at least ten times. The chain has TRBV30 and TRBJ2-1; 10 bases agree with TRBD1. The CDR3 is made up of 13 amino acids. With V trimmed by 5 bases and J by 6 bases, 4 bases remained unmatched. The germline gives CDR1 GTSNPN, CDR2 SVGIG (reference sequence). For the CDR3, the DNA is TGTGCCTGGGGGGGGACAGGGGTCAATGAGCAGTTCTTC. This translates into CAWGGTGVNEQFF.

This clonotype has at least ten counts. V gene TRBV27 combines with J gene TRBJ1-6; tentative D call: TRBD1 (5 bases). Germline CDR1 and CDR2: MNHEY and SMNVEV (reference sequence). The CDR3 has 14 residues. V gave up 6 bases and J gave up 8 bases, with 14 bases separating them. The CDR3 reads CASRISWGDSPLHF. The CDR3 DNA is TGTGCCAGCAGAATTTCGTGGGGGGATTCACCCCTCCACTTT.

This clonotype was recorded many times. This rearrangement joins TRBV6-2 or TRBV6-3 to TRBJ1-6; tentative D call: TRBD1 (6 bases). Germline V gene lookup returns CDR1 MNHEY and CDR2 SVGEGT. CDR3 length: 14 amino acids. V was cut by 6 bases and J by 7 bases, with 13 bases left in between. The CDR3 is CASRSRTANSPLHF. As DNA, the CDR3 is TGTGCCAGCAGATCTCGGACAGCCAATTCACCCCTCCACTTT.

This clonotype was seen repeatedly, ten times or more. The chain is built from TRBV29-1 and TRBJ1-5; 9 nucleotides agree with TRBD1. This CDR3 comprises 12 residues. In germline, CDR1 is SQVTM, CDR2 ANQGSEA. The ends lost 4 bases at V and 9 bases at J; junction bases unmatched: 4. CDR3 region: CSVGNRGRPQHF. CDR3 nucleotides: TGCAGCGTTGGGAACAGGGGGCGGCCCCAGCATTTT.

This clonotype was counted ten times or more. The rearrangement uses TRBV7-2 and TRBJ2-3; possibly TRBD1 for D (6 bases). CDR1 is SGHTA, CDR2 FQGNSA, per germline. The CDR3 totals 13 residues. V was shortened by 5 bases and J by 2 bases, with 8 bases between the two germline ends. The CDR3 nucleotides read TGTGCCAGCAGCCGGGACAACACAGATACGCAGTATTTT. Translation: CASSRDNTDTQYF.

This clonotype was seen many times. This chain joins TRBV20-1 and TRBJ2-1, with TRBD1 identical over 9 bases. The CDR3 sequence is 16 residues long. The junction had 7 bases not matched to a gene; V was cut back by 0 bases and J by 4 bases. The germline CDR1 and CDR2 sequences are DFQATT and SNEGSKA (reference sequence). The CDR3 bases are TGCAGTGCTAGAGACCTGAGACAGGGGGGTTACAATGAGCAGTTCTTC. Protein sequence: CSARDLRQGGYNEQFF.

The sample holds a few counts of this clonotype. The chain couples TRBV7-2 to TRBJ2-3; TRBD2 aligns across 11 bases. The CDR3 length is 15 residues. Germline CDR1 is SGHTA and CDR2 is FQGNSA. J gave up 5 bases and V 3 bases, and 4 bases lay outside the gene matches. Written as DNA, the CDR3 is TGTGCCAGCAGCTTGGCTAGCGGGGGGTTAGATACGCAGTATTTT. Its translation is CASSLASGGLDTQYF.